The present T cell receptor beta chain was sequenced within a study of T cell responses to AZD1222 COVID-19 vaccine. Turning to the study itself: It was second doses at about 4 or about 12 weeks that were pooled. Whole-study results and caveats: The donors showed a predominance of white British ancestry and of females, with possible underestimation of clonal diversity. Of the AZD1222 recipients, only 5 or 6 were seropositive at baseline. Breadth and depth of Spike-specific TCRs rose after two AZD1222 doses.

With V trimmed by 5 bases and J by 6 bases, 10 bases remained unmatched. CDR3 size: 15 residues. Germline V lookup: CDR1 MNHEY, CDR2 SVGEGT. As regards this clone: Its matching antigen is unknown.

Sequencing was performed with immunoSEQ multiplex PCR; in TCRdb, only in-frame clones are kept and a portion is missing. The table lists 100,000 to 150,000 clones, approximately 88% of them singletons, with 1.5% to 1.7% in the top ten. The sequenced sample was peripheral blood, obtained on day 0 of AZD1222 vaccination. The chain recombines TRBV6-2 or TRBV6-3 with TRBJ1-5, with TRBD1 matching 7 bases. The TCR comes from an adult in good health. The CDR3 region is CASSRGPRTGQPQHF. The CDR3 nucleotides read TGTGCCAGCAGTAGGGGACCGCGGACAGGTCAGCCCCAGCATTTT.